Sequencing of this TCR beta chain was carried out in a study of blood T cell repertoires in COVID-19. Study-level information: Samples of COVID-19 (acute and convalescent) were obtained from the United States, Italy and Spain. T cells, B-cell-depleted T cells, or PBMCs supplied cDNA or gDNA.

Per the original methods: The assay estimated nucleated cells by amplifying reference gene primers. Profiled with immunoSEQ multiplex PCR; TCRdb holds only in-frame clones, not every one. V, J and clone size reflect that table, while D and trimming were determined from the DNA. The table shows 150,000 to 200,000 clones, with approximately 92% occurring only once. The germline CDR1 and CDR2 sequences are LNHDA and SQIVND (reference sequence). J gave up 4 bases and V 6 bases, and 6 bases lay outside the gene matches. This CDR3 has 14 residues. Points on this clone: The same CDR3 can be traced to other DNA sequences in this sample.

A Seattle source enrolled patients during active infection and followed them longitudinally. The sequence derives from a man under 40 with COVID-19, enrolled during active disease. The gene calls are TRBV19 and TRBJ1-5; 7 bases align to TRBD1. The sequencing sample was made of peripheral blood. The CDR3 spells CASSRGSSNQPQHF. The CDR3 DNA sequence: TGTGCCAGTAGCAGGGGGTCATCAAATCAGCCCCAGCATTTT.